This entry lists 15 T cell receptor beta chains sequenced from one sample in a study of regulatory T cells in long-lasting Graves disease. To make TCR beta libraries, researchers used iRepertoire HTBI primers and Arm-PCR of CDR3 regions. TCRdb passed the multiplex PCR reads through MiXCR, listing each CDR3 protein once. The sample gives 700,000 or so distinct CDR3 sequences, about 30% of which show up once; 35% to 55% is in the top ten. Time point denoted: persistent/refractory GD, antithyroid drugs over 5 years with positive TRAb. Following extraction of RNA from PBMCs, that RNA was used to make the TCR library. The specimen was peripheral blood mononuclear cells (PBMCs), collected when the disease was refractory, from a patient treated with antithyroid drugs. All receptors derive from a female donor with Graves disease.

This rearrangement joins TRBV6-1 to TRBJ1-2; 10 nucleotides match TRBD1. V gave up 6 bases and J gave up 6 bases; unmatched junction bases: 7. From germline, CDR1 is MNHNS and CDR2 SASEGT. The CDR3 extends over 14 amino acids. CDR3 loop: CASSRDRGVHGYTF. Written as DNA, the CDR3 is TGTGCCAGCAGCCGGGACAGGGGAGTTCATGGCTACACCTTC.

This clonotype has only a few counts. V gene TRBV7-9 combines with J gene TRBJ2-7; D might be TRBD1 (6 bases). V was clipped by 5 bases and J by 5 bases, with 13 bases between them. From germline, CDR1 is SEHNR and CDR2 FQNEAQ (reference sequence). This CDR3 is built from 13 residues. In DNA form, the CDR3 reads TGTGCCAGCAGCGCAGGGGACGAGGACGAGCAGTACTTC. It specifies CASSAGDEDEQYF. Filled out from reference TRBV7-9 and TRBJ2-7, the complete variable domain reads DTGVSQNPRHKITKRGQNVTFRCDPISEHNRLYWYRQTLGQGPEFLTYFQNEAQLEKSRLLSDRFSAERPKGSFSTLEIQRTEQGDSAMYLCASSAGDEDEQYFGPGTRLTVT.

The rearrangement links TRBV20-1 to TRBJ1-4; D ambiguous. The V end was cut by 3 bases, the J end by 8 bases, with 13 bases between. Germline V gene data show CDR1 as DFQATT and CDR2 as SNEGSKA (reference sequence). The CDR3 loop spans 13 amino acids. The CDR3 loop is CSARLPLGEKLFF. As DNA, the CDR3 is TGCAGTGCTAGGCTGCCCTTAGGCGAAAAACTGTTTTTT.

The J gene is TRBJ1-5, the V gene TRBV29-1; TRBD1 might be the D (5 bases). Trimming removed 5 bases at V and 2 bases at J, with 13 bases between. This CDR3 is built from 14 residues. Germline V gene data show CDR1 as SQVTM and CDR2 as ANQGSEA. The CDR3: CSVKRGSGNQPQHF. The CDR3 region has the DNA TGCAGCGTTAAGAGGGGATCGGGCAATCAGCCCCAGCATTTT.

This clonotype was seen only a few times. The V call is TRBV11-2, the J call TRBJ2-7; 9 nucleotides agree with TRBD1. J was trimmed by 5 bases and V by 3 bases; bases with no gene match: 8. Per the germline V gene, CDR1 is SGHAT and CDR2 is FQNNGV. The CDR3 has 15 amino acids. The CDR3 region is CASSFRDRALDEQYF. Here the CDR3 DNA reads TGTGCCAGCAGCTTCCGGGACAGGGCCCTCGACGAGCAGTACTTC.

DNA for the CDR3: TGTGCCAGCAGCTTAGATGGCCGGGGAGGCACTGAAGCTTTCTTT. Translation: CASSLDGRGGTEAFF. V is TRBV7-9 and J is TRBJ1-1; D unclear. The germline V gene has CDR1 SEHNR and CDR2 FQNEAQ (reference sequence). The CDR3 consists of 15 residues. V lost 1 base and J lost 4, with 13 bases in between. Full variable domain (rest looked up from reference TRBV7-9 and TRBJ1-1): DTGVSQNPRHKITKRGQNVTFRCDPISEHNRLYWYRQTLGQGPEFLTYFQNEAQLEKSRLLSDRFSAERPKGSFSTLEIQRTEQGDSAMYLCASSLDGRGGTEAFFGQGTRLTVV.

The chain's CDR3 is CASSPSLEAGYTF. DNA for the CDR3: TGCGCCAGCAGCCCTTCCCTGGAGGCCGGCTACACCTTC. The chain combines TRBV10-1 with TRBJ1-2, with D unresolved. The CDR3 contains 13 residues. Trimming stripped 6 bases from V and 8 bases from J, with 16 bases between. Germline V gene lookup returns CDR1 WNHNN and CDR2 SYGVQD (reference sequence).

This clonotype was detected only a few times. The genes are TRBV7-2 and TRBJ1-6, with no clear D. The CDR3 loop spans 15 amino acids. The germline CDR1 and CDR2 sequences are SGHTA and FQGNSA. V lost 5 bases to trimming and J lost 9 bases, with 17 bases between them. This CDR3 is CASSPKGLAGSPLHF. Written as DNA, the CDR3 is TGTGCCAGCAGCCCTAAAGGACTCGCGGGTTCACCCCTCCACTTT.

J is TRBJ1-2 and V is TRBV7-9, with a possible D match to TRBD1 (5 bases). CDR3 size: 15 residues. Per germline, CDR1 SEHNR and CDR2 FQNEAQ (reference sequence). V was pared by 5 bases and J by 5 bases, with 18 bases between. In nucleotides, the CDR3 is TGTGCCAGCAGCCCTTGGCCCAGGGACGTATATGGCTACACCTTC. This gives the protein CASSPWPRDVYGYTF.

The chain employs TRBV10-3 and TRBJ1-2; perhaps TRBD1 as D (5 bases). Trimming took off 6 bases at V and 3 bases at J, with 8 bases between the two ends. The CDR3 consists of 12 residues. Germline-derived CDR1 and CDR2 are ENHRY and SYGVKD. CDR3 sequence: CAISQGDYGYTF. The CDR3 DNA reads TGTGCCATCAGCCAGGGAGACTATGGCTACACCTTC.

The chain has TRBV7-2 and TRBJ1-2; D is unresolved. Trimming pared 1 base from V and 4 bases from J, leaving 10 bases between. This CDR3 region has 14 residues. Germline V gene lookup returns CDR1 SGHTA and CDR2 FQGNSA. The CDR3 DNA sequence: TGTGCCAGCAGCTTAGGTCGAGCACCCTATGGCTACACCTTC. This gives the protein CASSLGRAPYGYTF.

The chain joins TRBV19 to TRBJ1-5; 9 positions agree with TRBD1. Per germline, CDR1 LNHDA and CDR2 SQIVND (reference sequence). V gave up 4 bases and J gave up 8 bases; unmatched junction bases: 6. The CDR3 is made up of 14 amino acids. CDR3 protein: CASSTSGTGKPQHF. CDR3 bases: TGTGCCAGTAGTACATCCGGGACAGGGAAGCCCCAGCATTTT. Drawing the rest from reference TRBV19 and TRBJ1-5, the complete variable domain is DGGITQSPKYLFRKEGQNVTLSCEQNLNHDAMYWYRQDPGQGLRLIYYSQIVNDFQKGDIAEGYSVSREKKESFPLTVTSAQKNPTAFYLCASSTSGTGKPQHFGDGTRLSIL.

This chain uses TRBV7-8 with TRBJ1-5, with D hard to call. The germline V gene encodes CDR1 SGHVS and CDR2 FQNEAQ. The CDR3 has 15 amino acids. Trimming stripped 2 bases from V and 4 bases from J, with 12 bases between. CDR3 sequence: CASSLNPGLNQPQHF. CDR3 nucleotide sequence: TGTGCCAGCAGCTTAAACCCGGGCTTGAATCAGCCCCAGCATTTT.

This clonotype was seen only a few times. The chain uses TRBV5-1 and TRBJ1-1, with D possibly being TRBD1 (6 bases). Germline assignment: CDR1 SGHRS and CDR2 YFSETQ. The length of the CDR3 is 15 residues. Trimming removed 3 bases at V and 5 bases at J, with 17 bases between. The CDR3 DNA reads as TGCGCCAGCAGCTCTTATACAGGGATGGGGACTGAAGCTTTCTTT. The encoded protein is CASSSYTGMGTEAFF.

This clonotype has more than one count but fewer than ten. The rearrangement joins TRBV6-1 to TRBJ1-1; D might be TRBD1 (6 bases). The CDR3 runs to 13 residues. From germline, CDR1 is MNHNS and CDR2 SASEGT. V was trimmed by 6 bases and J by 3 bases, leaving 11 bases between them. CDR3 nucleotide sequence: TGTGCCAGCAGACCCGACAGGCACACTGAAGCTTTCTTT. It translates to CASRPDRHTEAFF.